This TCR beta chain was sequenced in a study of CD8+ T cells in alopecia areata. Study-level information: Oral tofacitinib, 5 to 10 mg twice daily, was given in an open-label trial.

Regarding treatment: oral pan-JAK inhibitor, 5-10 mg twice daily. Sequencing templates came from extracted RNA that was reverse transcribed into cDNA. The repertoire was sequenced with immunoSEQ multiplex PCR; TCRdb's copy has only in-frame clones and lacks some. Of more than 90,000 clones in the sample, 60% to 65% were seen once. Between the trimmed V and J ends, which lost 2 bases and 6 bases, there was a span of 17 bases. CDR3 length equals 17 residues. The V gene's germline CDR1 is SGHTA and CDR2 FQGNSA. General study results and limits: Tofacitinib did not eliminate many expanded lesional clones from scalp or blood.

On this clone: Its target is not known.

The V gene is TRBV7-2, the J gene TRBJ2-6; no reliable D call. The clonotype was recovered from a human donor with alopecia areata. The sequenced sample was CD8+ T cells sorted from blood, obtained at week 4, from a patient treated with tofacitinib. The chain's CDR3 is CASSLPFERGLANVLTF. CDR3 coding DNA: TGTGCCAGCAGCTTACCCTTTGAGCGAGGTCTGGCCAACGTCCTGACTTTC.